What follows are 6 T cell receptor beta chains derived from one specimen sequenced in a study of T cells after yellow fever vaccination. TCRdb passed the 5' RACE reads through MiXCR, listing each CDR3 protein once. Of about 630,000 distinct CDR3 sequences detected, roughly an eighth appear once; the ten largest clones hold about 15%. Sequencing was performed on PBMCs, taken on the day of the yellow fever booster vaccination. Every receptor here comes from a man younger than 45 who received the YFV17D yellow fever vaccine.

The rearrangement uses TRBV29-1 and TRBJ1-1; D is unresolved. The CDR3 covers 13 residues. Trimming removed 4 bases from V and 0 bases from J, with 9 bases in between. CDR1 is SQVTM, CDR2 ANQGSEA, per germline. This CDR3 is CSVADKLNTEAFF. The CDR3 DNA reads as TGCAGCGTTGCAGACAAACTGAACACTGAAGCTTTCTTT.

The CDR3 coding sequence is TGTGCCAGCAGTTCCCCTAGCGGGTATCTCACAGATACGCAGTATTTT. This codes for CASSSPSGYLTDTQYF. The chain is built from TRBV28 and TRBJ2-3; 8 bases are a match to TRBD2. The CDR3 length is 16 residues. The germline V gene encodes CDR1 MDHEN and CDR2 SYDVKM. V gave up 4 bases and J gave up 2 bases; unmatched junction bases: 8.

V and J are TRBV5-6 and TRBJ2-7; D tentatively reads TRBD1 or TRBD2 (5 bases each). V lost 6 bases and J lost 2, with 18 bases in between. Germline assignment: CDR1 SGHDT and CDR2 YYEEEE. The length of the CDR3 is 15 residues. The CDR3 coding sequence is TGTGCCAGCAACGCCATCGGGGCCACCACCTACGAGCAGTACTTC. Its protein is CASNAIGATTYEQYF. Full variable domain (rest looked up from reference TRBV5-6 and TRBJ2-7): DAGVTQSPTHLIKTRGQQVTLRCSPKSGHDTVSWYQQALGQGPQFIFQYYEEEERQRGNFPDRFSGHQFPNYSSELNVNALLLGDSALYLCASNAIGATTYEQYFGPGTRLTVT.

The table lists this clonotype with a few counts. The V gene is TRBV11-2, the J gene TRBJ2-4; the D is unclear. CDR1 and CDR2 from the germline V gene are SGHAT and FQNNGV. This CDR3 contains 12 residues. The ends were cut back, 4 bases at V and 9 bases at J, with 10 bases in the middle. CDR3 DNA sequence: TGTGCCAGCAGCTATGACTGGGGCATTCAGTACTTC. It encodes CASSYDWGIQYF.

This clonotype came up a few times. The chain couples TRBV7-8 to TRBJ1-2; 9 bases align to TRBD1. Germline CDR1 is SGHVS and CDR2 is FQNEAQ. The trim removed 4 bases at V and 4 bases at J, leaving 4 bases unmatched. The CDR3 covers 14 residues. CDR3 protein: CASSSGTGSYGYTF. The CDR3 nucleotides read TGTGCCAGCAGCTCGGGGACAGGGAGCTATGGCTACACCTTC.

This sequence joins TRBV7-2 and TRBJ1-5, with D uncertain. V dropped 5 bases and J dropped 2 bases, with 13 bases sitting between them. CDR3 size: 15 residues. Per germline, CDR1 SGHTA and CDR2 FQGNSA. In DNA form, the CDR3 reads TGTGCCAGCAGCCCGGGAGATTTGGGCAATCAGCCCCAGCATTTT. Encoded protein: CASSPGDLGNQPQHF.